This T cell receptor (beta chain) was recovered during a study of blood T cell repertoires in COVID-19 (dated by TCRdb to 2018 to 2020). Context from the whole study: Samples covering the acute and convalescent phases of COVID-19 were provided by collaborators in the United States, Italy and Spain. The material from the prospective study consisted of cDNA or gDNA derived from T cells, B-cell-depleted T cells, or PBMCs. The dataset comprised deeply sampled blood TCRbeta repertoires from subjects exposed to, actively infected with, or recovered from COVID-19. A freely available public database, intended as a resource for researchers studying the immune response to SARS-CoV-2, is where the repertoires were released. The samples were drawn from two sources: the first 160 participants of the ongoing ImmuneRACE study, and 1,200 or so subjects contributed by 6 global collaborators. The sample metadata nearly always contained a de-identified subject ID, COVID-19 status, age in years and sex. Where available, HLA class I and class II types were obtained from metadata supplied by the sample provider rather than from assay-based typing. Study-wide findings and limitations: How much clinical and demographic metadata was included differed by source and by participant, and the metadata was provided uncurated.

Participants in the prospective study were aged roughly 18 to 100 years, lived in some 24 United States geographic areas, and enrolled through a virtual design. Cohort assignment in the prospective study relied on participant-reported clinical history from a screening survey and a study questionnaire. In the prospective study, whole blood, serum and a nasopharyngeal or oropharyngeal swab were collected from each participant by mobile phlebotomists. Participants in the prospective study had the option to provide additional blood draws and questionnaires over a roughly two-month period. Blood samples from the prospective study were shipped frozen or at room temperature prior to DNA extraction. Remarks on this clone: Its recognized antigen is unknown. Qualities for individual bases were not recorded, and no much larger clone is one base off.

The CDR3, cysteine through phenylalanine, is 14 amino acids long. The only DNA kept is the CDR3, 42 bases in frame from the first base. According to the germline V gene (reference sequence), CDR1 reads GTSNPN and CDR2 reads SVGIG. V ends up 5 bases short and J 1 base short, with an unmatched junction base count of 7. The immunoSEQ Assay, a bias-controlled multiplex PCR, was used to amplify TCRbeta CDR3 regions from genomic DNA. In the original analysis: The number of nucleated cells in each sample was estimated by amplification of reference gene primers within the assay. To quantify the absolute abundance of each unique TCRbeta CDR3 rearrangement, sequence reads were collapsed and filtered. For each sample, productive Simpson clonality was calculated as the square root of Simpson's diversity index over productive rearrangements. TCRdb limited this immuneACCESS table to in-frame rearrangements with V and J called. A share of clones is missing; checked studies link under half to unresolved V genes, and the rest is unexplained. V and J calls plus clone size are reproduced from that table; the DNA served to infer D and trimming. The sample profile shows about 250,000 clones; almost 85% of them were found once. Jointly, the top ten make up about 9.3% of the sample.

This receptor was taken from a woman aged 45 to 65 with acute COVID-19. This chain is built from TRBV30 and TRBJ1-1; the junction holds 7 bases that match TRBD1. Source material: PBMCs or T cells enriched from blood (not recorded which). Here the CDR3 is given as CAWETGSGNTEAFF. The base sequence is TGTGCCTGGGAGACAGGGTCTGGGAACACTGAAGCTTTCTTT.